The 3 T cell receptor beta chains listed next were all sequenced from one sample in a study of blood T cell repertoires in COVID-19. Libraries were prepared by immunoSEQ multiplex PCR; TCRdb keeps only in-frame clonotypes and omits some of them. This table holds about 670,000 clones, about nine tenths found once. The sample taken for sequencing was peripheral blood. These TCRs come from a woman younger than 35 with acute or convalescent COVID-19.

V and J are TRBV11-2 and TRBJ1-2; tentatively, D is TRBD1 (6 bases). Trimming shortened V by 8 bases and J by 9 bases, and 13 bases separated the two germline ends. This CDR3 has 11 residues. Germline-derived CDR1 and CDR2 are SGHAT and FQNNGV. The CDR3, as DNA: TGTGCCAGCGGACAGACTACCCGCTACACCTTC. Protein product: CASGQTTRYTF.

The gene calls are TRBV5-1 and TRBJ1-2; 7 nucleotides align to TRBD1. The ends lost 0 bases at V and 4 bases at J; junction bases unmatched: 3. The CDR3 is 14 residues long. The V gene's germline CDR1 is SGHRS and CDR2 YFSETQ. CDR3 DNA sequence: TGCGCCAGCAGCTTGGTGACAGGGTCCTATGGCTACACCTTC. This translates into CASSLVTGSYGYTF.

The rearrangement uses TRBV5-1 and TRBJ2-7; D might be TRBD2 (5 bases). Germline assignment: CDR1 SGHRS and CDR2 YFSETQ. This CDR3 region has 13 residues. V was clipped by 4 bases and J by 6 bases, with 14 bases between them. The CDR3 nucleotides read TGCGCCAGCAGCCCCTTGGACTTTAGCGAGCAGTACTTC. Amino acid sequence: CASSPLDFSEQYF.